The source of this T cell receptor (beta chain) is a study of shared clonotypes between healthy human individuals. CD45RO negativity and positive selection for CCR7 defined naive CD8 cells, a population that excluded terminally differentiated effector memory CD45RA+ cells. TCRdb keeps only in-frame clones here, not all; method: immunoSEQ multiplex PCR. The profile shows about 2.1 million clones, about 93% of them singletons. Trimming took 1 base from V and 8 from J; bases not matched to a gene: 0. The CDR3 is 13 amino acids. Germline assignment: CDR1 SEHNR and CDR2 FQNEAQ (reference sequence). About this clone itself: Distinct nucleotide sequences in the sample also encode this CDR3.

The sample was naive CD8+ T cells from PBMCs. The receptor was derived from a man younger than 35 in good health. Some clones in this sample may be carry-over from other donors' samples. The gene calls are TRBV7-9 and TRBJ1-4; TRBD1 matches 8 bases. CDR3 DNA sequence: TGTGCCAGCAGCTTAGGGACAGGGGAAAAACTGTTTTTT. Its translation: CASSLGTGEKLFF.